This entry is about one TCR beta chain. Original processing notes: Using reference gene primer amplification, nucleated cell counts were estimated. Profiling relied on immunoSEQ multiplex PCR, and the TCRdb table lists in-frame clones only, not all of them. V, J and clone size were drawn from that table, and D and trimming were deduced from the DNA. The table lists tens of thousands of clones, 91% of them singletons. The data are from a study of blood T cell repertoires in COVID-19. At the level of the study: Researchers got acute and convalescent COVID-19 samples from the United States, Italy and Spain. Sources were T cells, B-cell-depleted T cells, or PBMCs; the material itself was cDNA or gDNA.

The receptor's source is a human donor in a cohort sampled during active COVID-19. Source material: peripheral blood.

The CDR3 DNA reads TGTGCCAGCAGCCAAGCAGCGGGGGCCTCTGGAAACACCATATATTTT. It encodes CASSQAAGASGNTIYF. The V gene is TRBV4-2, the J gene TRBJ1-3, with D possibly TRBD1 on 6 matching bases. Trimming took 1 base from V and 0 from J, leaving 10 bases between them. This CDR3 region has 16 residues. Germline CDR1 is LGHNA and CDR2 is YNFKEQ.